The entry below gives a single TCR beta chain sequence along with its context. Its specificity is not known. The data derive from a study of cytomegalovirus exposure and HLA in healthy donors. Study results and caveats: Earlier analysis yielded a pattern in which most TCR beta V segments were productive about 90% or about 30% of the time. When analyzed later, a missense DCLRE1C variant was found to be linked to TCR beta V- and J-gene trimming.

The CDR3 contains 11 residues. Per the germline V gene, CDR1 is LNHDA and CDR2 is SQIVND (reference sequence). The ends were cut back, 3 bases at V and 11 bases at J, with 10 bases in the middle. 13 Jbeta primers and 60 Vbeta primers were used for the PCR. Sequenced by immunoSEQ multiplex PCR; TCRdb stores in-frame clones only, minus some. This sample contains fewer than 200,000 clones. The TCR comes from a man younger than 45 in good health and CMV-seronegative. This rearrangement joins TRBV19 to TRBJ1-2; TRBD1 is a possible D gene (6 bases). The sample taken for sequencing was PBMCs. The CDR3 DNA reads as TGTGCCAGTAGTATCGGGGGGCGTTACACCTTC. Translated, it gives CASSIGGRYTF.